This T cell receptor beta chain was identified in a study of T cell responses to AZD1222 COVID-19 vaccine. General study points: There were mostly white British donors and more females than males, and clonal diversity was possibly underestimated. CD4 TCRs associated with vaccination spanned spike, dominating at 160-218 and 743-854. Targeting of unmutated variant regions was reportedly seen in nearly half of spike-specific TCRs. Recipients of two AZD1222 doses showed rising Spike-specific TCR breadth and depth.

The data were produced by immunoSEQ multiplex PCR, yet TCRdb's version contains in-frame clones alone and is incomplete. Of about 180,000 clones listed, around 89% are singletons. For this clone: Its antigen remains unidentified.

CDR3 size: 14 residues. V was pared by 4 bases and J by 4 bases, with 13 bases between. CDR1 is SGHDT, CDR2 YYEEEE, per germline. The sequence came from an adult who received the AZD1222 COVID-19 vaccine. The specimen comprised peripheral blood, sampled 28 days after the second AZD1222 dose. The chain combines TRBV5-6 with TRBJ2-3, with a weak D call TRBD2 (6 bases). This chain's CDR3 is CASSVGSRSDTQYF. The DNA of the CDR3 is TGTGCCAGCAGCGTCGGGAGTAGGTCAGATACGCAGTATTTT.